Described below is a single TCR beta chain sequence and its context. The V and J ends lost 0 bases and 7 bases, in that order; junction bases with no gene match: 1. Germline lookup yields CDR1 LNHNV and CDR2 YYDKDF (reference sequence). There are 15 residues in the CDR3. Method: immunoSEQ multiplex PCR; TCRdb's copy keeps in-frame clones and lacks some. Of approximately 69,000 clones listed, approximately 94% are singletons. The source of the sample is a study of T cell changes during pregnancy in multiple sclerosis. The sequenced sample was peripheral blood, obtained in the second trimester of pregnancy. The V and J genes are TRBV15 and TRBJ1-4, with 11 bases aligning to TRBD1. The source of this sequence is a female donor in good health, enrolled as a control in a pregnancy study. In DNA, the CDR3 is TGTGCCACCAGCAGAGATGGGACAGGGGGTGAAAAACTGTTTTTT. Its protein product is CATSRDGTGGEKLFF.